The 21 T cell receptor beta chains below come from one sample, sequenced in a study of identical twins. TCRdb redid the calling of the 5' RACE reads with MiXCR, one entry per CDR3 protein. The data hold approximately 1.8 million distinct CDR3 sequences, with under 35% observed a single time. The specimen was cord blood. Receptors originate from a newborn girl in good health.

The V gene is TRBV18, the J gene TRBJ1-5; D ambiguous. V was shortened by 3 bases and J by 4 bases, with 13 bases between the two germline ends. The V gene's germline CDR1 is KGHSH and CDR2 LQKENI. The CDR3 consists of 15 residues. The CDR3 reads CASSPDVGWNQPQHF. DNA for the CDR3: TGTGCCAGCTCACCCGATGTGGGATGGAATCAGCCCCAGCATTTT.

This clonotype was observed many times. The DNA of the CDR3 is TGTGCCAGCAGGACCACAGGGGATCTCATTGGCTACACCTTC. Amino acid sequence: CASRTTGDLIGYTF. The V gene is TRBV12-3 or TRBV12-4, the J gene TRBJ1-2, with 7 bases identical to TRBD1. The CDR3 totals 14 residues. The trim removed 6 bases at V and 7 bases at J, leaving 11 bases unmatched.

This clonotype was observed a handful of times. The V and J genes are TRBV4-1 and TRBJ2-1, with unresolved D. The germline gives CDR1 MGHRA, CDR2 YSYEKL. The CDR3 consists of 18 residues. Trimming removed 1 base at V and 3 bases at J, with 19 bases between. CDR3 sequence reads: CASSQVSPASPRYNEQFF. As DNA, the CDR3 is TGCGCCAGCAGCCAAGTTTCTCCGGCGTCTCCGCGCTACAATGAGCAGTTCTTC.

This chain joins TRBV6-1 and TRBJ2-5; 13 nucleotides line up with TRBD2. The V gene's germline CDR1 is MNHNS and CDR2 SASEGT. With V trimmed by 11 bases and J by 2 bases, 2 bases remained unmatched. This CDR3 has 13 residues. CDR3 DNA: TGTGCCGGGGGACTAGCGGGACAAGAGACCCAGTACTTC. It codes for CAGGLAGQETQYF.

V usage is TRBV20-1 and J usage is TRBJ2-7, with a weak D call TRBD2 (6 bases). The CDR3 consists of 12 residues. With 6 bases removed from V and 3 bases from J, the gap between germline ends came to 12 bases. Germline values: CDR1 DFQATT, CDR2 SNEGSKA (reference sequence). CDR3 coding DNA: TGCAGTGCCTGCCGGGGGATCTACGAGCAGTACTTC. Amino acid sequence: CSACRGIYEQYF.

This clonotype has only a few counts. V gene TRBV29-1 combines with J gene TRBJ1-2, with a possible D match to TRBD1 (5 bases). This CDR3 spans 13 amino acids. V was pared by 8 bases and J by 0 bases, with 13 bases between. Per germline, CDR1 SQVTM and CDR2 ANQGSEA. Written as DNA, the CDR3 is TGCAGCACGGGAACAGGTTCTAACTATGGCTACACCTTC. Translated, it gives CSTGTGSNYGYTF.

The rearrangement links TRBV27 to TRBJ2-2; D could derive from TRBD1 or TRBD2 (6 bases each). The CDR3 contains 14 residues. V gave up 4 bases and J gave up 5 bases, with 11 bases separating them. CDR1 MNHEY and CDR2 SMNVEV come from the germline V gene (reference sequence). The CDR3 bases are TGTGCCAGCAGTTCGCAGGGGAGGACCGGGGAGCTGTTTTTT. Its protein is CASSSQGRTGELFF.

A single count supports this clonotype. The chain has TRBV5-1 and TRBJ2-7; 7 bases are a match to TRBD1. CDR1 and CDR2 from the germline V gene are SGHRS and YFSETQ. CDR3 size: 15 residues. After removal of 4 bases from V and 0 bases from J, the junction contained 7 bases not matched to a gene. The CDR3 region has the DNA TGCGCCAGCAGCCGGGGACAGATCCCCTCCTACGAGCAGTACTTC. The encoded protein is CASSRGQIPSYEQYF.

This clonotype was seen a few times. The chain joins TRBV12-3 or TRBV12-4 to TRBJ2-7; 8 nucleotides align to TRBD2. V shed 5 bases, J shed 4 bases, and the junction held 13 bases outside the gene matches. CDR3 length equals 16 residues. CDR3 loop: CASSPRQTSDLYEQYF. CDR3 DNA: TGTGCCAGCAGTCCGCGACAGACTAGCGATTTGTACGAGCAGTACTTC.

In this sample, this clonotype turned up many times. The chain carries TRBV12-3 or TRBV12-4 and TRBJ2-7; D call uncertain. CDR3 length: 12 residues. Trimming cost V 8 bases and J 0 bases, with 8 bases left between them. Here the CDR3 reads CASGDYSYEQYF. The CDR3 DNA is TGTGCCAGCGGGGATTACTCCTACGAGCAGTACTTC.

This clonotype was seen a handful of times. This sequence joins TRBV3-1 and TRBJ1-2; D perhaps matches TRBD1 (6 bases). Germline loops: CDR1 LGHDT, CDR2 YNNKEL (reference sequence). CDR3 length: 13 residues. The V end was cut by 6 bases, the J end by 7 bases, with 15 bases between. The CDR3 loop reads CASSPGVGSGYTF. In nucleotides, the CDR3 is TGTGCCAGCAGTCCAGGGGTGGGCTCTGGCTACACCTTC.

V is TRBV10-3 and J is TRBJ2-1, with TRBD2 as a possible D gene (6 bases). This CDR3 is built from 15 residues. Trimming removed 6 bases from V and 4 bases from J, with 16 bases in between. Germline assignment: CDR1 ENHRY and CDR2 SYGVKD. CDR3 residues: CAISGGTDKYNEQFF. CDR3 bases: TGTGCCATCAGCGGGGGAACCGATAAATACAATGAGCAGTTCTTC.

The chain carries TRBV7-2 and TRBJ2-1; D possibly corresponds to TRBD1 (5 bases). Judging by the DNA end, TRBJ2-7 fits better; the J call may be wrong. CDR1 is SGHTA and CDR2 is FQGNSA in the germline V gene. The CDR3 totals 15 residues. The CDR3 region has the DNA TGTGCCAGCAGCTTAGGGACATACTCCTACAATGAGCAGTACTTC. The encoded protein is CASSLGTYSYNEQYF.

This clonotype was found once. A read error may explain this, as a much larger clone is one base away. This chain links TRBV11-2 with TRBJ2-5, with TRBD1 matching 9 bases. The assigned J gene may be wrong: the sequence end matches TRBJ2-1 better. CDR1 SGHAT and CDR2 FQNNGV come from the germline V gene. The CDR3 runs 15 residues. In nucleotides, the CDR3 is TGTGCCAGCAGCTTTGGGACAGGGTCCCAAGAGACCCAGTTCTTC. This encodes CASSFGTGSQETQFF.

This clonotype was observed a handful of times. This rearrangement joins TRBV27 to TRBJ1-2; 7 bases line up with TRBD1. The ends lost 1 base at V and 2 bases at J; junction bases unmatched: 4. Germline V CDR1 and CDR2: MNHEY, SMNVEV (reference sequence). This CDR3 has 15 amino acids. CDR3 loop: CASSLFLTGNYGYTF. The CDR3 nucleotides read TGTGCCAGCAGTTTATTTCTGACAGGGAACTATGGCTACACCTTC.

For the CDR3, the DNA is TGTGCCATCAGTGATAGTCCACAGGTTCGCAGCTCCTACGAGCAGTACTTC. Its protein is CAISDSPQVRSSYEQYF. The chain has TRBV10-3 and TRBJ2-7, with TRBD1 as a possible D gene (5 bases). Trimming cost V 3 bases and J 0 bases, with 18 bases left between them. Germline V gene lookup returns CDR1 ENHRY and CDR2 SYGVKD. The CDR3 consists of 17 residues.

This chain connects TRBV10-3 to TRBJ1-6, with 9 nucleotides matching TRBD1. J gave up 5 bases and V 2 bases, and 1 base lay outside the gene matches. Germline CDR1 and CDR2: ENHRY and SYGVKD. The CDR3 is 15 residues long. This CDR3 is CAISEGTGNNSPLHF. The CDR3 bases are TGTGCCATCAGTGAGGGGACAGGGAATAATTCACCCCTCCACTTT.

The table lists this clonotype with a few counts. Here the CDR3 DNA reads TGTGCCAGCAGTTTACCCGGACAGGGAGTACACGAGCAGTACTTC. Translation gives CASSLPGQGVHEQYF. This chain joins TRBV12-3 or TRBV12-4 and TRBJ2-5; 8 positions match TRBD1. The DNA end lines up better with TRBJ2-7; the J call may be wrong. The CDR3 is 15 amino acids.

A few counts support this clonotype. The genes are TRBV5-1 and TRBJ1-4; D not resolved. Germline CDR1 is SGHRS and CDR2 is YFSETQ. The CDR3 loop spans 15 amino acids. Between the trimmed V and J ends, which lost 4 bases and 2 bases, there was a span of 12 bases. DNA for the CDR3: TGCGCCAGCAGCGGCCCCGGTAGGACTAATGAAAAACTGTTTTTT. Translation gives CASSGPGRTNEKLFF. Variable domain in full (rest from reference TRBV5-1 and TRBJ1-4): KAGVTQTPRYLIKTRGQQVTLSCSPISGHRSVSWYQQTPGQGLQFLFEYFSETQRNKGNFPGRFSGRQFSNSRSEMNVSTLELGDSALYLCASSGPGRTNEKLFFGSGTQLSVL.

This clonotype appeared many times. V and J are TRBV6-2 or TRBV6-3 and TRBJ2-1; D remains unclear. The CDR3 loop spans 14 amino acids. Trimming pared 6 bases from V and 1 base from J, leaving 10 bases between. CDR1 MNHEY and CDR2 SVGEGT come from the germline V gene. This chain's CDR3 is CASSSWGSYNEQFF. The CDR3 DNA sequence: TGTGCCAGCAGCTCCTGGGGTTCCTACAATGAGCAGTTCTTC.

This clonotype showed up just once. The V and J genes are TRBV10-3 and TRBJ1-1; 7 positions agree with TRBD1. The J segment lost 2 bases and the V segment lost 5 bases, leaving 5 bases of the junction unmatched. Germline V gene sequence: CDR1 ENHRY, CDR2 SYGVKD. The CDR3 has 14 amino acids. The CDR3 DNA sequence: TGTGCCATCAGTTACAGGGGACTCAACACTGAAGCTTTCTTT. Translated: CAISYRGLNTEAFF.